This T cell receptor beta chain was captured by sequencing in a study of cytomegalovirus exposure and HLA in healthy donors. Germline-derived CDR1 and CDR2 are SEHNR and FQNEAQ (reference sequence). Germline trimming cut 4 bases from V and 8 bases from J; bases unmatched to any gene: 13. The CDR3 totals 15 residues. Vbeta (60) and Jbeta (13) primers were used in the PCR. Assay: immunoSEQ multiplex PCR; the TCRdb copy retains only in-frame clones and omits some. This sample's clone table lists roughly 200,000 clones. The V gene is TRBV7-9, the J gene TRBJ1-2; 7 nucleotides agree with TRBD1. This receptor was obtained from a man aged 25-45 years in good health and CMV-seronegative. The sample comprised PBMCs. The CDR3, as DNA: TGTGCCAGCAGCTCTCCACCGACAGGGCTCTGGGGCTACACCTTC. This translates into CASSSPPTGLWGYTF. Using reference TRBV7-9 and TRBJ1-2 for the parts outside the CDR3, the full variable domain is DTGVSQNPRHKITKRGQNVTFRCDPISEHNRLYWYRQTLGQGPEFLTYFQNEAQLEKSRLLSDRFSAERPKGSFSTLEIQRTEQGDSAMYLCASSSPPTGLWGYTFGSGTRLTVV.